The next 4 T cell receptor beta chains were all read from a single sample in a study of T cell repertoires in cytomegalovirus infection. For these TCRs, the target antigens are not known. TCRdb reprocessed the reads via MiXCR and lists one record per CDR3 protein. This sample has just over 450,000 distinct CDR3 sequences, with under 45% found just once. Specimen: cultured PBMCs, collected from culture after CMV antigen stimulation. All receptors derive from a human donor in good health (CMV status not recorded). Some clones in this sample may be carry-over from other donors' samples.

The sample holds a few counts of this clonotype. The chain joins TRBV6-2 or TRBV6-3 to TRBJ2-3; 8 nucleotides align to TRBD1. This CDR3 contains 12 residues. Germline V gene lookup returns CDR1 MNHEY and CDR2 SVGEGT. J gave up 8 bases and V 5 bases, and 3 bases lay outside the gene matches. CDR3 sequence reads: CASSRDRGTQYF. The CDR3 DNA sequence: TGTGCCAGCAGTAGAGACAGGGGTACGCAGTATTTT.

V gene TRBV3-1 combines with J gene TRBJ2-2; possibly TRBD2 for D (5 bases). V was shortened by 5 bases and J by 4 bases, with 11 bases between the two germline ends. Germline lookup yields CDR1 LGHDT and CDR2 YNNKEL (reference sequence). CDR3 length: 14 residues. The CDR3, as DNA: TGTGCCAGCAGCTCCCTAGGGAGCACCGGGGAGCTGTTTTTT. It encodes CASSSLGSTGELFF.

CDR3 coding DNA: TGTGCCAGTCGCGTACCGCCCGCCAACGTCCTGACTTTC. Its translation: CASRVPPANVLTF. The V call is TRBV19, the J call TRBJ2-6; D uncertain. The CDR3 is 13 amino acids. CDR1 is LNHDA and CDR2 is SQIVND in the germline V gene (reference sequence). The V end lost 8 bases, the J end lost 7 bases, and 12 bases lay between the germline ends.

The chain has TRBV6-5 and TRBJ1-5; 7 bases line up with TRBD1. The germline CDR1 and CDR2 sequences are MNHEY and SVGAGI. The length of the CDR3 is 14 residues. Losses at the gene ends were 8 bases for V and 7 bases for J; bases not matched to a gene: 11. The CDR3 reads CASGRQGEGQPQHF. DNA of the CDR3: TGTGCCAGCGGAAGACAGGGAGAAGGGCAGCCCCAGCATTTT.